The source of this T cell receptor (beta chain) is a study of metastatic and nonmetastatic thyroid tumors. Study findings and constraints: In both blood and tumor samples, TCR beta diversity was reported significantly higher for malignant than benign nodules.

In the study's own analysis: The study's classifier, a distant-metastasis tool for papillary thyroid cancer, was built using CDR3 differences across clinicopathological groups. TCRdb ran MiXCR on the PCR reads. What appears here as the V and J calls and clone size reflects TCRdb's work, not the paper's. The sample lists roughly 35,000 clones, about 15% occurring once. This CDR3 comprises 14 residues. Germline V gene sequence: CDR1 MNHNS, CDR2 SASEGT. V lost 6 bases and J 3 bases, leaving 14 bases between the germline ends. In this sample, this clone is medium-sized. Its matching antigen is unknown. No patient had received any treatment before thyroid surgery.

The chain has TRBV6-1 and TRBJ1-2, with D unresolved. The source of this sequence is a female donor with papillary thyroid cancer or a benign thyroid nodule (not recorded which). Some clones in this sample may be carry-over from other donors' samples. Sequencing input: blood. In DNA form, the CDR3 reads TGTGCCAGCAGCTCAACCCCCGGGCACTATGGCTACACCTTC. Its protein is CASSSTPGHYGYTF.